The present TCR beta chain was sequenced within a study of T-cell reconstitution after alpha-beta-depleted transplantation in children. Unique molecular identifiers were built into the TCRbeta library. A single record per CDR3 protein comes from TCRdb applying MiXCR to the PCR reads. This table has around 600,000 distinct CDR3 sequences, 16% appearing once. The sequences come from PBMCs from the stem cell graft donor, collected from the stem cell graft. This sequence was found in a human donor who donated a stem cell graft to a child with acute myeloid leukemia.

This chain's CDR3 is CSVDTGGKYNEQFF. CDR3 bases: TGCAGCGTTGACACAGGGGGCAAGTACAATGAGCAGTTCTTC. This rearrangement joins TRBV29-1 to TRBJ2-1; 9 nucleotides match TRBD1. From germline, CDR1 is SQVTM and CDR2 ANQGSEA. J gave up 4 bases and V 3 bases, and 4 bases lay outside the gene matches. The CDR3 is 14 amino acids.